A selection of T cell receptor beta chains follows, all from one sample in a study of T cells after yellow fever vaccination. TCRdb re-derived calls from the 5' RACE reads in MiXCR, one entry per CDR3 protein. Here the sample spans about 120,000 distinct CDR3 sequences, approximately 9% being singletons. Sequenced material: CD8+ T cells sorted from PBMCs, taken on the day of the yellow fever booster vaccination. The receptors shown here come from a man younger than 35 who received the YFV17D yellow fever vaccine. The conserved cysteine and the conserved F or W are not part of the CDR3 here.

CDR3 length,J gene,V gene,CDR3 protein
12,TRBJ2-1,TRBV7-7,ASSRGGQFDEQF
13,TRBJ1-4,TRBV7-2,ASSPERTGGEKLF
14,TRBJ2-6,TRBV10-3,AIRPTESSGANVLT
12,TRBJ2-5,TRBV6-6,ASSSWRNEETQY
15,TRBJ2-4,TRBV4-3,ASSQGLGGGSKNIQY
9,TRBJ1-2,TRBV12-3/TRBV12-4,ASTGDRGYT
12,TRBJ2-3,TRBV15,ATSRHRATDTQY
14,TRBJ2-7,TRBV6-4,ASSPEAGLAPYEQY
11,TRBJ2-3,TRBV4-1,ASSSDPPDTQY
16,TRBJ1-5,TRBV24-1,ATSDQEPQGYSNQPQH
11,TRBJ2-1,TRBV12-3/TRBV12-4,ATTTVSYNEQF
12,TRBJ2-7,TRBV5-6,ASSAGLADYEQY
10,TRBJ2-3,TRBV7-9,ASSFALNAQY
12,TRBJ1-1,TRBV6-5,ASSYSGGRTEAF
14,TRBJ2-4,TRBV6-5,ASRAGTGGAKNIQY
13,TRBJ1-1,TRBV5-1,ASSATGARDTEAF
14,TRBJ1-1,TRBV27,ASRTNNPTVPTEAF
9,TRBJ2-1,TRBV12-5,ASRRYNEQF
14,TRBJ2-1,TRBV28,ASSSPGTPKLNEQF
11,TRBJ2-1,TRBV12-3/TRBV12-4,ASRDRHYNEQF
14,TRBJ2-4,TRBV11-2,ASSLGPGGLENIQY
13,TRBJ2-3,TRBV12-3/TRBV12-4,ASSSSGGGTDTQY
14,TRBJ2-1,TRBV7-2,ASSLGRESSYNEQF
13,TRBJ1-5,TRBV6-5,ASSSLSDPGRPQH
12,TRBJ2-7,TRBV6-5,ASSYSSHFYEQY
12,TRBJ1-5,TRBV4-1,ASSLLGGGQPQH
11,TRBJ1-1,TRBV6-4,ASSDAGVTEAF
13,TRBJ1-2,TRBV19,ASSFGQGDYYGYT
13,TRBJ1-1,TRBV6-6,ASSIPEVRRTEAF
15,TRBJ2-3,TRBV25-1,ASSEEGTSGGGDTQY
12,TRBJ2-3,TRBV20-1,SARRAILTDTQY
9,TRBJ2-2,TRBV11-2,ASVGAGELF
12,TRBJ2-2,TRBV5-1,ASSTGQNTGELF
13,TRBJ1-5,TRBV10-3,AISGPGASNQPQH
10,TRBJ1-1,TRBV29-1,SALGKNTEAF
11,TRBJ1-1,TRBV9,ASSALRNTEAF
13,TRBJ1-1,TRBV19,ASSIAGGMNTEAF